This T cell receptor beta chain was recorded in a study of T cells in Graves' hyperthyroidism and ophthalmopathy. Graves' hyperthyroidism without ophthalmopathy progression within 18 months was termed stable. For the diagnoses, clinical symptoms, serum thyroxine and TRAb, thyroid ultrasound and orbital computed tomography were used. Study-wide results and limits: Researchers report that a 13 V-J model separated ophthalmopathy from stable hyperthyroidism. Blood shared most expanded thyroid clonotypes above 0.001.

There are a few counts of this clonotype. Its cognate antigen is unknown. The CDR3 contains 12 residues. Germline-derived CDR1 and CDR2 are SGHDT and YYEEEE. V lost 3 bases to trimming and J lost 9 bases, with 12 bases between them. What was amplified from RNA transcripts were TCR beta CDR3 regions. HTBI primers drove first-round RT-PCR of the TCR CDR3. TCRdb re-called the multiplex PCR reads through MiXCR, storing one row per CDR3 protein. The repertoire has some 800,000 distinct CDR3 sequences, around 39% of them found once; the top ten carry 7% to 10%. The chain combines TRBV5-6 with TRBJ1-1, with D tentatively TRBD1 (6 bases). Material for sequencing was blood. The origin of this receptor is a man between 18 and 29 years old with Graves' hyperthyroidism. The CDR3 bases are TGTGCCAGCAGCTCGGACAGTCGGCAAGCTTTCTTT. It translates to CASSSDSRQAFF.